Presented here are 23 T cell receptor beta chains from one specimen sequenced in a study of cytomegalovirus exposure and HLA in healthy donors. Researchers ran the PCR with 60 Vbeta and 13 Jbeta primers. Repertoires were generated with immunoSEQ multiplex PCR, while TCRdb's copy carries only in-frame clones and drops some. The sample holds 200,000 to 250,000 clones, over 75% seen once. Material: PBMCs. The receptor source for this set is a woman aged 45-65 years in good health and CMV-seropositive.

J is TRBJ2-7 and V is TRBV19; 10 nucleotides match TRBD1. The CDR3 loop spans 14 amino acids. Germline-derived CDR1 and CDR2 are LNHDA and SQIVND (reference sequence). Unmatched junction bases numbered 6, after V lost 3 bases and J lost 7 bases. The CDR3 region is CASSIGDRGYEQYF. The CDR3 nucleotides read TGTGCCAGTAGTATTGGGGACAGGGGATATGAGCAGTACTTC.

CDR3 amino acids: CASSSEVGPTGGLADTQYF. CDR3 DNA: TGTGCCAGCAGCTCCGAAGTAGGCCCGACAGGGGGGCTGGCGGATACGCAGTATTTT. V usage is TRBV7-2 and J usage is TRBJ2-3; 9 nucleotides agree with TRBD1. The CDR3 is 19 amino acids. Germline-derived CDR1 and CDR2 are SGHTA and FQGNSA. J was trimmed by 6 bases and V by 4 bases; bases with no gene match: 20.

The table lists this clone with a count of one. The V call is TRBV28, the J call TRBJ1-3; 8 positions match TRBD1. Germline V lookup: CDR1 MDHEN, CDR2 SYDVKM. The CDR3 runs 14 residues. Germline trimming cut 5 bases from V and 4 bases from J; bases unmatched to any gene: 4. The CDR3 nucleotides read TGTGCCAGCAGTGCCCAGGGGGCCGGAAACACCATATATTTT. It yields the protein CASSAQGAGNTIYF.

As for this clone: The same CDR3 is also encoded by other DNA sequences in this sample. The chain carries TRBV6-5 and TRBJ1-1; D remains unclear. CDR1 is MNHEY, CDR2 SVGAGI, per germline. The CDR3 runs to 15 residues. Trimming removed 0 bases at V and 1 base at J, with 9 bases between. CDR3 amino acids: CASSYSTGRNTEAFF. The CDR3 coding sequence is TGTGCCAGCAGTTACTCGACTGGGAGGAACACTGAAGCTTTCTTT.

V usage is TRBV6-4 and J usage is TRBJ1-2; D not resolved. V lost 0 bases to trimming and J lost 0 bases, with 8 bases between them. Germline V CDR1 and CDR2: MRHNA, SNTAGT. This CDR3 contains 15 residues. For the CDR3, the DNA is TGTGCCAGCAGTGACTCACGGGATACTAACTATGGCTACACCTTC. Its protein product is CASSDSRDTNYGYTF.

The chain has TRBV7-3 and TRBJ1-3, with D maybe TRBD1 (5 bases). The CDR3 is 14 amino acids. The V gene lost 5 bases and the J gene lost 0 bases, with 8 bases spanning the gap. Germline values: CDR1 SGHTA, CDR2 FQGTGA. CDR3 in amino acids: CASSPGLSGNTIYF. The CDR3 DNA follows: TGTGCCAGCAGCCCGGGACTCTCTGGAAACACCATATATTTT. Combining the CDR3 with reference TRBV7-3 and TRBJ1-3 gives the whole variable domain GAGVSQTPSNKVTEKGKYVELRCDPISGHTALYWYRQSLGQGPEFLIYFQGTGAADDSGLPNDRFFAVRPEGSVSTLKIQRTERGDSAVYLCASSPGLSGNTIYFGEGSWLTVV.

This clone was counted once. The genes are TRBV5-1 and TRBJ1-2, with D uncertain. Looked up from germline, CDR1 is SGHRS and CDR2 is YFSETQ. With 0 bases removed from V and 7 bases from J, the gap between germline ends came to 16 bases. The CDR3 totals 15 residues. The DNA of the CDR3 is TGCGCCAGCAGCTTGGCCACGGGGTGGTCCGCTGGCTACACCTTC. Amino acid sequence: CASSLATGWSAGYTF.

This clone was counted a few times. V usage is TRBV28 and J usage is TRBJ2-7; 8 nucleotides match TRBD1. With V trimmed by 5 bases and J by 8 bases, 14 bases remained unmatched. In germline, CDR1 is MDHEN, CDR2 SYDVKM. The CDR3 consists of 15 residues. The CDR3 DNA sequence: TGTGCCAGCAGTCAGCACCGGGACAGGCTGGAGAAGCAGTACTTC. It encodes CASSQHRDRLEKQYF.

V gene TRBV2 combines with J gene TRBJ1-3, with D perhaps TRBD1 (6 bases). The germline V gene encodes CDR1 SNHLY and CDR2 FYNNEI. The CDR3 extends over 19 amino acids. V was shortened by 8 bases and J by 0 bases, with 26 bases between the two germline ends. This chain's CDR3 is CASAQDSHLSPTSGNTIYF. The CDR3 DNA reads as TGTGCCAGCGCCCAGGACAGTCACTTATCCCCTACCTCTGGAAACACCATATATTTT.

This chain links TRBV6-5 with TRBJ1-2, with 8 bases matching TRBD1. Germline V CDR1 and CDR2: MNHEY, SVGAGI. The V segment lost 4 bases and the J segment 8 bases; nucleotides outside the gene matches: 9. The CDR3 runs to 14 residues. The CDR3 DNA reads TGTGCCAGCAGTTGGTACAACAGGGGGTACGGCTACACCTTC. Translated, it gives CASSWYNRGYGYTF.

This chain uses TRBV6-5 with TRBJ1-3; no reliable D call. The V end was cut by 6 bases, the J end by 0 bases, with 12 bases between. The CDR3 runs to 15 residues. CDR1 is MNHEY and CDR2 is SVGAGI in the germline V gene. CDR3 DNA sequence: TGTGCCAGCAGACCCCGGGTAGACTCTGGAAACACCATATATTTT. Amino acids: CASRPRVDSGNTIYF.

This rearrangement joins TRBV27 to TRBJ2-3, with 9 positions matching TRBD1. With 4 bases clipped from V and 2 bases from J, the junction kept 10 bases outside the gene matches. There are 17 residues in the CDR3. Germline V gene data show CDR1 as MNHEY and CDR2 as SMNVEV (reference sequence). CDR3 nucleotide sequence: TGTGCCAGCAGTTCCCTGGACCGGGACAGGGTCACAGATACGCAGTATTTT. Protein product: CASSSLDRDRVTDTQYF.

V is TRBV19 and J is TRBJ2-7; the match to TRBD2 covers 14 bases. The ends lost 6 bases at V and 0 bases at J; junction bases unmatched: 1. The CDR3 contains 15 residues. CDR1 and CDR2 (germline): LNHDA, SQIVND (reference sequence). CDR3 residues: CASRGLAGDSYEQYF. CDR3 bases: TGTGCCAGTAGGGGACTAGCGGGGGACTCCTACGAGCAGTACTTC.

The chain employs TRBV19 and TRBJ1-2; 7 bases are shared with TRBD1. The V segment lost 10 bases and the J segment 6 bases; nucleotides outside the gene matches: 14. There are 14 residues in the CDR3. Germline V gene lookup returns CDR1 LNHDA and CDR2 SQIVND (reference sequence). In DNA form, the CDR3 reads TGTGCCACCGGATTACAGGGGCGGTTGGATGGCTACACCTTC. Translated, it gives CATGLQGRLDGYTF.

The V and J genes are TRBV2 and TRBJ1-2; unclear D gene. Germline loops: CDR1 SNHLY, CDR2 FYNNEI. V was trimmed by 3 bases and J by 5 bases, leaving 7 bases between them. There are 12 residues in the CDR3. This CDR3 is CASSDGEYGYTF. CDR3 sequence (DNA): TGTGCCAGCAGTGACGGAGAATATGGCTACACCTTC.

In DNA form, the CDR3 reads TGTGCCAGCAGCCCCGAACTAGCGGGGGGTACAGATACGCAGTATTTT. Amino acid sequence: CASSPELAGGTDTQYF. The chain carries TRBV7-2 and TRBJ2-3; 12 nucleotides match TRBD2. The length of the CDR3 is 16 residues. The germline V gene encodes CDR1 SGHTA and CDR2 FQGNSA. V gave up 5 bases and J gave up 3 bases; unmatched junction bases: 6.

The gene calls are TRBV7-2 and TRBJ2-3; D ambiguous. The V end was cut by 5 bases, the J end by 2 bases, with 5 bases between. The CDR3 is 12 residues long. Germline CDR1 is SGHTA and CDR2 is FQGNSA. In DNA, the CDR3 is TGTGCCAGCAGCCTGTACACAGATACGCAGTATTTT. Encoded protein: CASSLYTDTQYF.

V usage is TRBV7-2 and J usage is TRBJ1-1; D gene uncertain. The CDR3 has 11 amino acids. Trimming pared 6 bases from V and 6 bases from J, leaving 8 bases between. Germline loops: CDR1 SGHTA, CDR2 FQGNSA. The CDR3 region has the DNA TGTGCCAGCAGGCGTGCGGCTGAAGCTTTCTTT. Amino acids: CASRRAAEAFF.

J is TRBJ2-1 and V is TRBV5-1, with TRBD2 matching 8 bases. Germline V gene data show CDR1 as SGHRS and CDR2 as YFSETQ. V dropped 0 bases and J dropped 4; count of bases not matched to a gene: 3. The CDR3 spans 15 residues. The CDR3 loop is CASSLATGGYNEQFF. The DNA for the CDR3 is TGCGCCAGCAGCTTGGCCACGGGGGGGTACAATGAGCAGTTCTTC.

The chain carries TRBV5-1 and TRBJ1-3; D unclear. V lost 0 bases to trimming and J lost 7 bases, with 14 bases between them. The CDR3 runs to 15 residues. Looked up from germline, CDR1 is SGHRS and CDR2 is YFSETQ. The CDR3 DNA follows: TGCGCCAGCAGCTTGGATGTAGGGAGGGTTAACACCATATATTTT. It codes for CASSLDVGRVNTIYF.

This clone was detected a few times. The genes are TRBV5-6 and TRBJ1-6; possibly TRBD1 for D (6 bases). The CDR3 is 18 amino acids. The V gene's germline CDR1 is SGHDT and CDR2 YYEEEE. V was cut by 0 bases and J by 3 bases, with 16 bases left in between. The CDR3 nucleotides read TGTGCCAGCAGCTTGGCGGCAGGGGCCCCTTTCTATAATTCACCCCTCCACTTT. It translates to CASSLAAGAPFYNSPLHF.

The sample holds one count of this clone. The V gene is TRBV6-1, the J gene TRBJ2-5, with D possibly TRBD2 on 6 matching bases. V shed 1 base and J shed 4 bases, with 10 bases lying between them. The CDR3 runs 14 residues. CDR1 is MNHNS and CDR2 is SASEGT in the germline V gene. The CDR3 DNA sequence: TGTGCCAGCAGTGAAGGGCGGGGCAGAGAGACCCAGTACTTC. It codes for CASSEGRGRETQYF.

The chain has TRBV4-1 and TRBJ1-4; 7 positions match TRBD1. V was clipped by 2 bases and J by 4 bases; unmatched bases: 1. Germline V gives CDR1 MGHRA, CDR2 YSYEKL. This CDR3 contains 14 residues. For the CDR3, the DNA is TGCGCCAGCAGCCAACGACAGGGTAATGAAAAACTGTTTTTT. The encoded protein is CASSQRQGNEKLFF.